A selection of T cell receptor beta chains follows, all from one sample in a study of blood T cell repertoires in COVID-19. Clones were sequenced by immunoSEQ multiplex PCR, and TCRdb holds only the in-frame ones, with some missing. Of 350,000 or so clones detected, approximately 89% appear once; the ten largest clones hold just under 4%. Specimen: peripheral blood. These receptor sequences come from an older woman with COVID-19, enrolled during active disease. CDR3s include the opening cysteine and the closing phenylalanine or tryptophan. The order of the fields is J gene, D gene, V gene, clone size, CDR3 DNA, CDR3 protein. D genes are given only for firm matches. Clone size is not always given. Where it is, it says once, few, many or a class for expanded clones.

>TRBJ2-5|TRBD2|TRBV5-5|-
TGTGCCAGCAGCTTGACTAGCGGGGTTGAGACCCAGTACTTC
CASSLTSGVETQYF
>TRBJ1-4|-|TRBV19|once
TGTGCCAGTAGTATAACCGGGGAAAAACTGTTTTTT
CASSITGEKLFF
>TRBJ1-3|-|TRBV5-1|-
TGCGCCAGCAGCTTGGCGTCAGGATCTGGAAACACCATATATTTT
CASSLASGSGNTIYF
>TRBJ1-4|-|TRBV12-3/TRBV12-4|-
TGTGCCAGCAGTTTAGCGCAGAGAAACAGGATGTTTTTT
CASSLAQRNRMFF
>TRBJ1-6|-|TRBV5-1|-
TGCGCCAGCAGCCCGGCCGGGACTTACTCCACTAATTCACCCCTCCACTTT
CASSPAGTYSTNSPLHF
>TRBJ1-2|-|TRBV2|-
TGTGCCAGCGGGAGAATCGGGGGCTATGGCTACACCTTC
CASGRIGGYGYTF
>TRBJ1-4|TRBD1|TRBV27|once
TGTGCCAGCAGTTTAAGGACAGGGAATGAAAAACTGTTTTTT
CASSLRTGNEKLFF
>TRBJ1-2|-|TRBV6-1|-
TGTGCCAGCAGTGAAGCGCCGGGGAATCACTATGGCTACACCTTC
CASSEAPGNHYGYTF
>TRBJ1-1|-|TRBV7-3|-
TGTGCCAGCAGCTTGACACAGAGCACTGAAGCTTTCTTT
CASSLTQSTEAFF
>TRBJ1-1|-|TRBV15|-
TGTGCCACCAGCAGAGATGGGCCGAACACTGAAGCTTTCTTT
CATSRDGPNTEAFF
>TRBJ1-6|TRBD1|TRBV6-6|-
TGTGCCAGCAGCTTGGGACAGGTGAATTCACCCCTCCACTTT
CASSLGQVNSPLHF
>TRBJ1-2|TRBD1|TRBV27|-
TGTGCCAGCAGTGACAGGGGCAGTGGCTACACCTTC
CASSDRGSGYTF
>TRBJ2-5|-|TRBV9|once
TGTGCCAGCAGCGTGGGCAGGGGAGTGGAGACCCAGTACTTC
CASSVGRGVETQYF
>TRBJ2-3|TRBD1|TRBV6-4|-
TGTGCCAGCATCCCTCGAGGGGGCAGGGTGGCAGATACGCAGTATTTT
CASIPRGGRVADTQYF
>TRBJ1-1|TRBD1|TRBV5-6|-
TGTGCCAGCAGCGGAAAGGGACAGGGGGATACTGAAGCTTTCTTT
CASSGKGQGDTEAFF
>TRBJ1-2|-|TRBV12-3/TRBV12-4|-
TGTGCCAGCAGTTTCCTCTATGGCTACACCTTC
CASSFLYGYTF
>TRBJ1-1|-|TRBV7-9|-
TGTGCCAGCAGCTTAACAGGCGGTGCTTTCTTT
CASSLTGGAFF
>TRBJ1-3|TRBD1|TRBV27|once
TGTGCCAGCAACAGGGGGAATTCTGGAAACACCATATATTTT
CASNRGNSGNTIYF
>TRBJ1-1|-|TRBV4-2|once
TGTGCCAGCAGCCAAGAGTACGGCGAGGGAACTGAAGCTTTCTTT
CASSQEYGEGTEAFF
>TRBJ1-5|-|TRBV29-1|once
TGCAGCGTTGAAGGGGAGGGGCACAATCAGCCCCAGCATTTT
CSVEGEGHNQPQHF
>TRBJ1-5|-|TRBV6-1|-
TGTGCCAGCAGTGAACATAGCAATCAGCCCCAGCATTTT
CASSEHSNQPQHF
>TRBJ2-5|-|TRBV7-2|-
TGTGCCAGCAGCTTAGATGTTCGGACTGCCCGGAAGACCCAGTACTTC
CASSLDVRTARKTQYF
>TRBJ2-1|TRBD1|TRBV7-3|few
TGTGCCAGCAGCAGAGGACAGGGGGAGCAGTTCTTC
CASSRGQGEQFF
>TRBJ1-1|TRBD1|TRBV5-1|-
TGCGCCAGCAGCTTGAGGACAGGGCCGAACACTGAAGCTTTCTTT
CASSLRTGPNTEAFF
>TRBJ1-1|-|TRBV28|-
TGTGCCAGCAGTCTTAAACAGGCGGGGGCCACTGAAGCTTTCTTT
CASSLKQAGATEAFF
>TRBJ2-1|-|TRBV24-1|-
TGTGCCACCAGTGGAGGAGGTGTGAATGAGCAGTTCTTC
CATSGGGVNEQFF
>TRBJ2-5|-|TRBV14|-
TGTGCCAGCAGCTATACGGGGACCCAGTACTTC
CASSYTGTQYF
>TRBJ1-1|TRBD1|TRBV10-2|-
TGCGCCAGCAGGCAAGTACAGGGGAGCACTGAAGCTTTCTTT
CASRQVQGSTEAFF
>TRBJ1-2|-|TRBV7-9|-
TGTGCCAGCAGCTTTTACAGGGTGGGTGGCTACACCTTC
CASSFYRVGGYTF
>TRBJ1-2|-|TRBV9|-
TGTGCCAGCAGCGCGACAGCGGGGGGAGGCTACACCTTC
CASSATAGGGYTF
>TRBJ1-1|-|TRBV6-1|-
TGTGCCAGCAGTGAAAGTGAGACAACACGCCCCCGAGCTTTCTTT
CASSESETTRPRAFF
>TRBJ1-5|TRBD1|TRBV6-6|-
TGTGCCAGCAACCACAGGGGGCACGGTCAGCCCCAGCATTTT
CASNHRGHGQPQHF
>TRBJ1-4|TRBD1|TRBV4-1|-
TGCGCCAGCAGCCGTTTATCTACAGGGGTTGAAGAAAAACTGTTTTTT
CASSRLSTGVEEKLFF
>TRBJ2-1|TRBD2|TRBV4-2|-
TGTGCCAGCAGCCACAGCGGGGGGAGCTCCTACAATGAGCAGTTCTTC
CASSHSGGSSYNEQFF
>TRBJ2-1|TRBD1|TRBV19|-
TGTGCCAGTAGTTCCCACAGGGGCTCCACGGAAAATGAGCAGTTCTTC
CASSSHRGSTENEQFF
>TRBJ1-6|TRBD1|TRBV2|-
TGTGCCAGCAGTGACCTGACAGGGCAATACTCACCCCTCCACTTT
CASSDLTGQYSPLHF
>TRBJ1-1|-|TRBV6-5|-
TGTGCCAGCAGCCCGGGGTTGAACACTGAAGCTTTCTTT
CASSPGLNTEAFF
>TRBJ2-3|TRBD2|TRBV18|-
TGTGCCAGCTCACCCTCTAGCGGGGACACAGATACGCAGTATTTT
CASSPSSGDTDTQYF
>TRBJ1-1|-|TRBV18|-
TGTGCCAGCTCACATGGTGGGGGGGTCACTGAAGCTTTCTTT
CASSHGGGVTEAFF
>TRBJ1-1|TRBD1|TRBV24-1|-
TGTGCCACCAGTGATTCGCCCCTGACAGGGCGGACTGAAGCTTTCTTT
CATSDSPLTGRTEAFF
>TRBJ2-7|-|TRBV9|-
TGTGCCAGCAGCCCCACGGGGGGCATAGGAACATCCGAGCAGTACTTC
CASSPTGGIGTSEQYF
>TRBJ2-7|TRBD1|TRBV7-9|-
TGTGCCAGCAGCTTGGGGACAGGGGCCTACGAGCAGTACTTC
CASSLGTGAYEQYF
>TRBJ1-5|TRBD1|TRBV5-8|-
TGTGCCAGCAGCTCAGACAGGGTAGCCGATCAGCCCCAGCATTTT
CASSSDRVADQPQHF
>TRBJ2-1|-|TRBV7-9|-
TGTGCCAGCAGCTCCGCGGGGAGCTCCTACAATGAGCAGTTCTTC
CASSSAGSSYNEQFF
>TRBJ2-1|-|TRBV18|-
TGTGCCAGCTCACCACCTAAGAGCGGCAATGAGCAGTTCTTC
CASSPPKSGNEQFF
>TRBJ1-5|TRBD1|TRBV6-1|-
TGTGCCAGCAGTGAAGGCAGACAGGGATGGGGTAATCAGCCCCAGCATTTT
CASSEGRQGWGNQPQHF